This TCR beta chain came from a study of response to subunit inactivated influenza vaccine. General study findings and limits: The authors offered the suggestion that each seasonal influenza vaccination recruits few new T cells.

TCRdb processed the RT-PCR reads anew with MiXCR; each CDR3 protein has one entry. Of about 610,000 distinct CDR3 sequences in the sample, around 15% were seen once. Germline V gives CDR1 SGHNT, CDR2 YYREEE (reference sequence). CDR3 length: 14 residues. V was trimmed by 4 bases and J by 1 base, leaving 11 bases between them. This clonotype has only one observation. Antigen: not known. The V gene is TRBV5-4, the J gene TRBJ2-5; perhaps TRBD1 as D (5 bases). The starting material was PBMCs from blood, obtained 12 days after vaccination. This TCR was recovered from a middle-aged man who received an inactivated influenza vaccine. DNA for the CDR3: TGTGCCAGCAGCGCAGGGTTCTCCCAAGAGACCCAGTACTTC. It specifies CASSAGFSQETQYF.